This T cell receptor (beta chain) was documented in a study of cytotoxic CD8 clonotypes in ibrutinib-treated CLL. Regarding the study as a whole: Higher clonality was seen at ibrutinib response and a return toward baseline at progression. In sustained-remission versus progressing patients, sampling times differed. Public clonotypes, found uncommonly, either contracted or stayed stable on treatment.

The V gene end was trimmed by 6 bases and the J gene end by 6 bases; junction bases not matched to a gene: 6. Germline V gene data show CDR1 as MDHEN and CDR2 as SYDVKM. The CDR3 is 13 residues long. A note on this clone: Its antigen is not identified.

The method was immunoSEQ multiplex PCR; TCRdb's version includes in-frame clones alone and lacks a portion of them. The table includes roughly 250,000 clones, roughly 74% detected once. This material consisted of PBMCs, taken after 24 months of ibrutinib treatment. V gene TRBV28 combines with J gene TRBJ1-1, with 8 positions matching TRBD1. This TCR was sampled from a human donor with chronic lymphocytic leukemia. CDR3 residues: CASRRDRWAEAFF. In DNA form, the CDR3 reads TGTGCCAGCAGGAGGGACAGGTGGGCTGAAGCTTTCTTT.